What follows are 10 T cell receptor beta chains derived from one specimen sequenced in a study of T cells in localized non-small cell lung cancer. The table came from immunoSEQ multiplex PCR; TCRdb's copy has only in-frame clones and leaves some out. There are approximately 21,000 clones in the sample; approximately 91% occur only once, and roughly 30% lies in the top ten. This material consisted of peripheral blood mononuclear cells, taken before any cancer treatment. The source of these receptors is a male donor at least 60 years old with stage II lung adenocarcinoma.

V gene TRBV10-3 combines with J gene TRBJ2-4, with 11 bases that match TRBD1. V was pared by 6 bases and J by 6 bases, with 10 bases of the junction left unmatched. The length of the CDR3 is 16 residues. Germline V gene data show CDR1 as ENHRY and CDR2 as SYGVKD. Here the CDR3 DNA reads TGTGCCATCAGCCAGTGGGCCGGGACAGGGGGAAACATTCAGTACTTC. This translates into CAISQWAGTGGNIQYF.

This clone was found once. J is TRBJ2-1 and V is TRBV2; D ambiguous. The CDR3 length is 15 residues. The V gene lost 3 bases and the J gene lost 4 bases, with 13 bases spanning the gap. In germline, CDR1 is SNHLY, CDR2 FYNNEI. In DNA, the CDR3 is TGTGCCAGCAGTGAGCAGAGTCCGCGGTACAATGAGCAGTTCTTC. It is translated as CASSEQSPRYNEQFF.

The rearrangement uses TRBV7-2 and TRBJ2-3, with a weak D call TRBD2 (6 bases). The length of the CDR3 is 15 residues. Germline CDR1 reads SGHTA; CDR2 reads FQGNSA. The germline V and J ends were trimmed by 5 bases and 2 bases, with 14 bases remaining between them. Written as DNA, the CDR3 is TGTGCCAGCAGCAAAGTAGCGGACCACACAGATACGCAGTATTTT. This gives the protein CASSKVADHTDTQYF.

V and J are TRBV28 and TRBJ2-3, with TRBD2 matching 10 bases. There are 16 residues in the CDR3. Germline V gene data show CDR1 as MDHEN and CDR2 as SYDVKM. The V and J ends lost 3 bases and 4 bases, in that order; junction bases with no gene match: 7. This CDR3 reads CASSFSRLAGADTQYF. The CDR3 DNA reads as TGTGCCAGCAGTTTTTCGAGGCTAGCGGGAGCAGATACGCAGTATTTT.

V usage is TRBV5-8 and J usage is TRBJ2-1; 8 bases are shared with TRBD2. The CDR3 sequence is 18 residues long. CDR1 is SGHTS, CDR2 YDEGEE, per germline. The trim removed 0 bases at V and 5 bases at J, leaving 13 bases unmatched. CDR3 loop: CASSLVTGSGTPNNEQFF. The CDR3 DNA sequence: TGTGCCAGCAGCTTGGTTACGGGTAGCGGGACACCTAACAATGAGCAGTTCTTC.

The chain carries TRBV6-1 and TRBJ2-5; the D is unclear. CDR1 is MNHNS and CDR2 is SASEGT in the germline V gene. Between the trimmed V and J ends, which lost 4 bases and 0 bases, there was a span of 6 bases. CDR3 length equals 13 residues. The CDR3 loop reads CASSVNYQETQYF. CDR3 DNA: TGTGCCAGCAGTGTGAACTACCAAGAGACCCAGTACTTC.

This chain connects TRBV7-2 to TRBJ1-6, with 8 bases matching TRBD1. The CDR3 length is 15 residues. With 5 bases clipped from V and 12 bases from J, the junction kept 12 bases outside the gene matches. Per germline, CDR1 SGHTA and CDR2 FQGNSA. The CDR3 region has the DNA TGTGCCAGCAGCCCCTATGGGGGACAGGTGGAACCCCTCCACTTT. Protein product: CASSPYGGQVEPLHF. The variable domain in full, with the rest retrieved from reference TRBV7-2 and TRBJ1-6, is GAGVSQSPSNKVTEKGKDVELRCDPISGHTALYWYRQSLGQGLEFLIYFQGNSAPDKSGLPSDRFSAERTGGSVSTLTIQRTQQEDSAVYLCASSPYGGQVEPLHFGNGTRLTVT.

This chain joins TRBV10-3 and TRBJ2-5, with D unresolved. Germline V gene sequence: CDR1 ENHRY, CDR2 SYGVKD. This CDR3 has 13 residues. V dropped 5 bases and J dropped 1 base, with 8 bases sitting between them. The CDR3 DNA is TGTGCCATCAGTCTCCGCAGCCAAGAGACCCAGTACTTC. It is translated as CAISLRSQETQYF.

The gene calls are TRBV28 and TRBJ1-2, with D perhaps matching TRBD1 (5 bases). Deletions cut 6 bases from V and 0 bases from J, with 14 bases between. CDR1 is MDHEN, CDR2 SYDVKM, per germline. This CDR3 is 15 amino acids long. CDR3 nucleotides: TGTGCCAGCAGGGGACGGCAAACCGCTAACTATGGCTACACCTTC. Translation gives CASRGRQTANYGYTF.

The chain has TRBV5-1 and TRBJ2-5; 12 positions match TRBD1. V was clipped by 3 bases and J by 5 bases; unmatched bases: 5. Germline CDR1 is SGHRS and CDR2 is YFSETQ. The CDR3 extends over 15 amino acids. CDR3 sequence reads: CASSSGTGGWETQYF. CDR3 DNA sequence: TGCGCCAGCAGCTCAGGGACAGGGGGCTGGGAGACCCAGTACTTC.